This record looks at one T cell receptor (beta chain) sequence and its context. What it binds is unknown. An end of the junction differs from the germline gene, which may be a read error. For repertoire sequencing, the TCR beta CDR3 regions were amplified from RNA transcripts. After a first-round RT-PCR with HTBI primers, a second-round multiplex PCR was run. Each CDR3 protein gets one entry after TCRdb re-called the multiplex PCR reads with MiXCR. The profile shows roughly 300,000 distinct CDR3 sequences, about 17% of them singletons. Looked up from germline, CDR1 is KGHSH and CDR2 is LQKENI. The CDR3 consists of 14 residues. The sample is drawn from a study of Graves' ophthalmopathy and Graves' hyperthyroidism. Study conclusions and caveats: Ophthalmopathy versus stable hyperthyroidism: 13-signature model gave less than 90% sensitivity, 80% to 84% specificity.

Those donors who had ophthalmopathy presented with moderate-to-severe activity, a CAS of ≥3, a NOSPECS of ≥4 and a duration under 3 months. The V gene is TRBV18, the J gene TRBJ1-3; D unclear. Input material: peripheral blood. The receptor was derived from an adult man with Graves' ophthalmopathy. The CDR3 nucleotides are TGTGCCTGCTCACCCAATTTCTCTGGAAACACCATATATTTT. Translation: CACSPNFSGNTIYF.